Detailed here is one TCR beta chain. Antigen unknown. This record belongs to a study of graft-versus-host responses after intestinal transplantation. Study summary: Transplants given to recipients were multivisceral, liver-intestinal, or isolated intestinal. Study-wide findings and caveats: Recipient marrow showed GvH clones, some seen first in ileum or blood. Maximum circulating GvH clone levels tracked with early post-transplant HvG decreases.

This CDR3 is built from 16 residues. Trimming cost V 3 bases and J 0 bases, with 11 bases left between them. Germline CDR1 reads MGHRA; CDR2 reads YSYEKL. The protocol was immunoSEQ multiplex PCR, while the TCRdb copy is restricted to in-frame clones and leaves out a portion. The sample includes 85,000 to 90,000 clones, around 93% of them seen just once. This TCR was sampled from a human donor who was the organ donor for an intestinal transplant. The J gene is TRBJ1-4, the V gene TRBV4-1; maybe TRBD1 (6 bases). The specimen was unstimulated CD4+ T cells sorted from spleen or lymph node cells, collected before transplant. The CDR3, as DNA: TGCGCCAGCAGCCAGCCCCCAGGGGCAACTAATGAAAAACTGTTTTTT. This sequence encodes CASSQPPGATNEKLFF.